This T cell receptor (beta chain) was sequenced during a study of T cell changes during pregnancy in multiple sclerosis (dated by TCRdb to the late 2010s). Background on the whole study: The study examined how the T cell repertoire changed over the course of pregnancy in women with multiple sclerosis.

For this clone: This receptor's antigen is unknown. No base quality values were provided; no much bigger clone lies one nucleotide off.

The CDR1 and CDR2 encoded by the germline V gene are KGHSH and LQKENI. The CDR3 numbers 15 residues from cysteine through phenylalanine. Only the CDR3 part of the read is kept: 45 bases, read in frame from the first base. V is clipped by 2 bases and J by 1 base, and the sequence between their germline boundaries is 11 bases long. Receptor libraries were prepared by the immunoSEQ multiplex PCR assay. The source is immuneACCESS, and TCRdb retained only in-frame sequences with V and J called. Part of the clones is not carried over; for the studies checked, unresolved V genes explain less than half of this, and the remainder is unexplained. This sample comprises about 50,000 clones, approximately 92% of them detected only once. The ten biggest clones cover around 0.53% of the sample.

Material: CD4+ T cells from peripheral blood mononuclear cells, obtained after pregnancy. This clonotype was obtained from a female donor with multiple sclerosis, enrolled in a pregnancy study. Recombination linked TRBV18 to TRBJ2-5, and the D gene may be TRBD1, 6 bases matching. Here is the DNA: TGTGCCAGCTCACCAGCCAGGGGCGCCCAAGAGACCCAGTACTTC. It encodes CASSPARGAQETQYF.